This T cell receptor beta chain emerged from a study of cytomegalovirus exposure and HLA in healthy donors. As for the study in general: Early on, a data release was issued that held about 85 million unique TCRs from HLA-typed donors. Of roughly 400 genotyped donors, 81% grouped in the Caucasian-associated ancestry cluster.

This CDR3 comprises 17 residues. The V and J ends lost 2 bases and 2 bases, in that order; junction bases with no gene match: 11. In germline, CDR1 is SGHTA, CDR2 FQGNSA. Concerning this clone: Antigen specificity is unknown.

Whole-study findings and limits: An analysis done earlier found most TCR beta V segments productive about 90% or about 30% of the time.

60 Vbeta and 13 Jbeta primers were used in PCR. Only in-frame clones appear in the TCRdb table, and some are missing; sequencing was by immunoSEQ multiplex PCR. This table holds 70,000 or so clones, 70% to 90% found once. This sequence was found in a woman aged 25 to 39 in good health and CMV-seronegative. The chain joins TRBV7-2 to TRBJ2-7; 8 nucleotides line up with TRBD2. Sequencing was done on a sample of PBMCs. For the CDR3, the DNA is TGTGCCAGCAGCTTAAACCTAGCGGGCCGCCTCGCCTACGAGCAGTACTTC. Translating gives CASSLNLAGRLAYEQYF.